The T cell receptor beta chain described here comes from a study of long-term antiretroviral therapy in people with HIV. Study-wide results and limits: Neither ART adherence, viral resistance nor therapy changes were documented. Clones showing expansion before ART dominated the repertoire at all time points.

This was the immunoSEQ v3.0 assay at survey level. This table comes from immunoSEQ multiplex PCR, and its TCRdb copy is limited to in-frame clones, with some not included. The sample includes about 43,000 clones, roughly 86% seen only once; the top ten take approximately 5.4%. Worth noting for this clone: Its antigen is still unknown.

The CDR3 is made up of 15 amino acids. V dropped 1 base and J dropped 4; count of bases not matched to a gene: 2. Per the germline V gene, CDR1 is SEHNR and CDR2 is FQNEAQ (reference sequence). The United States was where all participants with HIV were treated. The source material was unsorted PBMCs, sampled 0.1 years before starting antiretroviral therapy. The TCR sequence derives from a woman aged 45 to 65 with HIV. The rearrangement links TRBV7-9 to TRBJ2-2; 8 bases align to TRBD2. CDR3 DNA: TGTGCCAGCAGCTTAGGACTAGCGAGCACCGGGGAGCTGTTTTTT. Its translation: CASSLGLASTGELFF.